This record looks at one TCR beta chain sequence and its context. Antigen unknown. The data are from a study of cytomegalovirus exposure and HLA in healthy donors. General observations from the study: Common viral pathogens (according to a later analysis) appeared linked to several of the most significant clusters. Excluded were some V segments that proved indistinguishable, including TRBV6-2 and TRBV6-3. Highest at DRB1 and lowest at HLA-C, TCR association rates differed among HLA loci in a later analysis. Reports credit the classifier with highly specific, highly sensitive diagnosis of cytomegalovirus status.

Per the germline V gene, CDR1 is SEHNR and CDR2 is FQNEAQ (reference sequence). J gave up 7 bases and V 5 bases, and 9 bases lay outside the gene matches. The CDR3 is 14 amino acids. Researchers ran the PCR with 60 Vbeta and 13 Jbeta primers. The table came from immunoSEQ multiplex PCR; TCRdb's copy has only in-frame clones and leaves some out. The sample has 150,000 or so clones; more than 9.5% are singletons. V usage is TRBV7-9 and J usage is TRBJ1-2; 8 nucleotides align to TRBD1. The TCR sequence derives from a man over 45 in good health and CMV-seronegative. The specimen sequenced was PBMCs. The CDR3 spells CASSPTGGDRGYTF. In DNA, the CDR3 is TGTGCCAGCAGCCCTACAGGGGGAGATCGTGGCTACACCTTC.